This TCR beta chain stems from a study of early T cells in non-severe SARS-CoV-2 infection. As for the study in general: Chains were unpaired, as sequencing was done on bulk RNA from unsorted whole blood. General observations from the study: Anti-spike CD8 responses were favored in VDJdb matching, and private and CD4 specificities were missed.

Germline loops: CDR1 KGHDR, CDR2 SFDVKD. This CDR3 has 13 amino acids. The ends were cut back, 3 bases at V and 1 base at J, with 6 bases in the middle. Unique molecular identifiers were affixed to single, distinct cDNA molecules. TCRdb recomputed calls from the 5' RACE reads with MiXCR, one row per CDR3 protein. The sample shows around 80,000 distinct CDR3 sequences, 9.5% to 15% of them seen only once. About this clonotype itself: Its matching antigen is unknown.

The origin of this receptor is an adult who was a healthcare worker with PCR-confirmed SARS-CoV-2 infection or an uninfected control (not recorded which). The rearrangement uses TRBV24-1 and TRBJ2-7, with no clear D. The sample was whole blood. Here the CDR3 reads CATSDGVSYEQYF. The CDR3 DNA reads TGTGCCACCAGTGATGGGGTTTCCTACGAGCAGTACTTC.